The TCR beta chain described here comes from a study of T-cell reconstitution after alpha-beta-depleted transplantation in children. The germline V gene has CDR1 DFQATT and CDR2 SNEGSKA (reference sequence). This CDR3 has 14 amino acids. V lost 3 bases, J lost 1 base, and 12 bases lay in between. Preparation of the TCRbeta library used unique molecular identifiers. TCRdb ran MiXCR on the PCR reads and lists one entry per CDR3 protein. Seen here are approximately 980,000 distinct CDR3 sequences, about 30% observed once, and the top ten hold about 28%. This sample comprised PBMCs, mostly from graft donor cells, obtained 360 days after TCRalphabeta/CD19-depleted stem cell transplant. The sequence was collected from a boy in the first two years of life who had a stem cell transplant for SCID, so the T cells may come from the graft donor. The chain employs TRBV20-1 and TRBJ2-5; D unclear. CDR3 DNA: TGCAGTGCTAGGTCGGAGTCCATCCAAGAGACCCAGTACTTC. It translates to CSARSESIQETQYF.